The 26 T cell receptor beta chains below all came from one sample that was sequenced in a study of blood T cell repertoires in COVID-19 (dated by TCRdb to between 2020 and 2021). Library generation was performed with the immunoSEQ multiplex PCR assay. TCRdb stores this immuneACCESS table with in-frame sequences only. Part of the clones is absent; in the studies checked, under half of the shortfall reflects unresolved V genes, and no reason is known for the rest. The sample includes over 7,000 clones, with 88% observed a single time. The ten largest clones add up to roughly a tenth of the sample. Sequencing was carried out using peripheral blood. The receptor set was obtained from a human donor in a cohort sampled during active COVID-19.

The chain links TRBV11-2 to TRBJ1-1, with 8 bases that match TRBD1. CDR1 is SGHAT, CDR2 FQNNGV, per germline. Trimming cost V 4 bases and J 8 bases; bases outside gene matches: 6. The CDR3 is made up of 13 amino acids. The CDR3 DNA sequence: TGTGCCAGCAGCTCCCTGGACAGGGAGGAAGCTTTCTTT. Its translation: CASSSLDREEAFF.

V gene TRBV28 combines with J gene TRBJ1-6, with D possibly TRBD1 on 5 matching bases. This CDR3 comprises 14 residues. Germline CDR1 is MDHEN and CDR2 is SYDVKM. Trimming removed 2 bases from V and 10 bases from J, with 12 bases in between. Here the CDR3 DNA reads TGTGCCAGCAGTTTAGGGCAGGGAAGCTCACCCCTCCACTTT. It translates to CASSLGQGSSPLHF.

CDR3 in DNA: TGTGCCATAAAAACCGGGACTAGAGGAAACACCGGGGAGCTGTTTTTT. The encoded protein is CAIKTGTRGNTGELFF. The gene calls are TRBV10-3 and TRBJ2-2, with 8 bases aligning to TRBD2. V was clipped by 9 bases and J by 2 bases; unmatched bases: 11. The CDR3 sequence is 16 residues long. Germline assignment: CDR1 ENHRY and CDR2 SYGVKD.

CDR3 sequence: CASSLRGNEKLFF. DNA of the CDR3: TGTGCCAGCAGTTTACGAGGGAATGAAAAACTGTTTTTT. V and J are TRBV28 and TRBJ1-4; D unresolved. V lost 2 bases, J lost 5 bases, and 6 bases lay in between. CDR3 length equals 13 residues. CDR1 and CDR2 (germline): MDHEN, SYDVKM. The whole variable domain, filled in from reference TRBV28 and TRBJ1-4, reads DVKVTQSSRYLVKRTGEKVFLECVQDMDHENMFWYRQDPGLGLRLIYFSYDVKMKEKGDIPEGYSVSREKKERFSLILESASTNQTSMYLCASSLRGNEKLFFGSGTQLSVL.

This clone was picked up one time. The genes are TRBV27 and TRBJ1-6; 8 nucleotides match TRBD1. Germline values: CDR1 MNHEY, CDR2 SMNVEV (reference sequence). The J segment lost 7 bases and the V segment lost 4 bases, leaving 6 bases of the junction unmatched. CDR3 length equals 15 residues. The CDR3 loop reads CASSYGQGSNSPLHF. CDR3 DNA sequence: TGTGCCAGCAGTTATGGACAGGGATCAAATTCACCCCTCCACTTT.

The rearrangement uses TRBV5-1 and TRBJ2-1; D gene unclear. The CDR3 runs to 14 residues. Germline CDR1 reads SGHRS; CDR2 reads YFSETQ. The V gene lost 0 bases and the J gene lost 3 bases, with 7 bases spanning the gap. CDR3 sequence: CASSLVGDYNEQFF. CDR3 nucleotides: TGCGCCAGCAGCTTGGTTGGAGACTACAATGAGCAGTTCTTC.

This chain joins TRBV6-1 and TRBJ2-7, with 7 bases aligning to TRBD1. With V trimmed by 3 bases and J by 3 bases, 2 bases remained unmatched. The CDR3 has 13 residues. Germline assignment: CDR1 MNHNS and CDR2 SASEGT. DNA for the CDR3: TGTGCCAGCAGTGAGGGACAGCACTACGAGCAGTACTTC. Translation gives CASSEGQHYEQYF.

The V call is TRBV10-2, the J call TRBJ1-2, with a weak D call TRBD1 (6 bases). Trimming pared 7 bases from V and 6 bases from J, leaving 9 bases between. Per the germline V gene, CDR1 is WSHSY and CDR2 is SAAADI. The CDR3 loop spans 11 amino acids. The CDR3 loop reads CASIYRDGYTF. The CDR3 region has the DNA TGCGCCAGCATTTACAGGGATGGCTACACCTTC.

V is TRBV20-1 and J is TRBJ2-3; D might be TRBD1 (5 bases). CDR1 and CDR2 (germline): DFQATT, SNEGSKA (reference sequence). Trimming stripped 3 bases from V and 9 bases from J, with 16 bases between. The CDR3 length is 13 residues. CDR3 sequence: CSASQGVAYTQYF. CDR3 nucleotides: TGCAGTGCTAGTCAGGGCGTTGCTTACACGCAGTATTTT.

This chain links TRBV9 with TRBJ2-2, with 13 bases fitting TRBD2. Germline V gene sequence: CDR1 SGDLS, CDR2 YYNGEE. This CDR3 has 16 amino acids. J was trimmed by 4 bases and V by 4 bases; bases with no gene match: 4. The CDR3 bases are TGTGCCAGCAGCCGGACTAGCGGGAGTTCCACCGGGGAGCTGTTTTTT. It translates to CASSRTSGSSTGELFF.

The chain has TRBV7-9 and TRBJ1-6; D is unclear. Germline V gene sequence: CDR1 SEHNR, CDR2 FQNEAQ (reference sequence). Trimming shortened V by 5 bases and J by 1 base, and 12 bases separated the two germline ends. CDR3 length: 16 residues. The CDR3: CASSGRGGSYNSPLHF. CDR3 nucleotide sequence: TGTGCCAGCAGCGGGCGTGGTGGTTCCTATAATTCACCCCTCCACTTT.

The chain uses TRBV11-3 and TRBJ2-7; the D gene is possibly TRBD2 (5 bases). This CDR3 comprises 16 residues. Germline V CDR1 and CDR2: SGHNT, YENEEA. Trimming pared 0 bases from V and 2 bases from J, leaving 14 bases between. This CDR3 reads CASSLDISGITYEQYF. The CDR3 DNA sequence: TGTGCCAGCAGCTTAGATATCAGCGGTATTACCTACGAGCAGTACTTC.

The chain couples TRBV7-9 to TRBJ2-7; TRBD2 matches 7 bases. The CDR3 consists of 15 residues. J was trimmed by 3 bases and V by 5 bases; bases with no gene match: 10. The germline V gene encodes CDR1 SEHNR and CDR2 FQNEAQ (reference sequence). The CDR3: CASSPLREIYYEQYF. The CDR3 coding sequence is TGTGCCAGCAGCCCCCTGCGGGAGATATACTACGAGCAGTACTTC.

V and J are TRBV12-3 or TRBV12-4 and TRBJ1-6, with D unclear. The V end lost 8 bases, the J end lost 7 bases, and 9 bases lay between the germline ends. The CDR3 runs to 12 residues. This chain's CDR3 is CASGSRNSPLHF. In nucleotides, the CDR3 is TGTGCCAGCGGGTCGAGGAATTCACCCCTCCACTTT.

The chain links TRBV19 to TRBJ1-5, with TRBD1 as a possible D gene (5 bases). This CDR3 has 12 amino acids. Between the trimmed V and J ends, which lost 0 bases and 11 bases, there was a span of 8 bases. Germline loops: CDR1 LNHDA, CDR2 SQIVND (reference sequence). The CDR3 sequence: CASSIEGGAQHF. The CDR3 DNA follows: TGTGCCAGTAGTATAGAGGGGGGGGCCCAGCATTTT.

V is TRBV4-2 and J is TRBJ2-6; D gene uncertain. CDR1 is LGHNA, CDR2 YNFKEQ, per germline. With 3 bases removed from V and 0 bases from J, the gap between germline ends came to 9 bases. The CDR3 loop spans 16 amino acids. CDR3 sequence reads: CASSQTTASGANVLTF. The DNA for the CDR3 is TGTGCCAGCAGCCAGACCACAGCCTCTGGGGCCAACGTCCTGACTTTC.

The chain couples TRBV3-1 (or the pseudogene TRBV3-2) to TRBJ2-7, with 7 nucleotides matching TRBD1. The trim removed 1 base at V and 2 bases at J, leaving 5 bases unmatched. The CDR3 totals 15 residues. Germline CDR1 is LGHDT and CDR2 is YNNKEL (reference sequence). The CDR3 here is CASSQAGGGTYEQYF. The CDR3 DNA follows: TGTGCCAGCAGCCAAGCAGGGGGTGGGACCTACGAGCAGTACTTC.

The V and J genes are TRBV12-3 or TRBV12-4 and TRBJ2-5; tentative D call: TRBD1 (6 bases). Trimming left V 7 bases short and J 6 bases short, with 15 bases between. The CDR3 is 13 amino acids. CDR3 DNA sequence: TGTGCCAGCACCTCGATCAGGGGACAGACCCAGTACTTC. Protein sequence: CASTSIRGQTQYF.

The gene calls are TRBV9 and TRBJ2-7; 8 positions agree with TRBD2. Germline CDR1 reads SGDLS; CDR2 reads YYNGEE. The V segment lost 0 bases and the J segment 2 bases; nucleotides outside the gene matches: 4. This CDR3 region has 15 residues. CDR3 loop: CASSVGTGGPYEQYF. The CDR3 bases are TGTGCCAGCAGCGTAGGGACGGGAGGGCCCTACGAGCAGTACTTC.

As DNA, the CDR3 is TGTGCCAGCAGCCAAGATCTCGGTGAAAAACTGTTTTTT. This sequence encodes CASSQDLGEKLFF. V is TRBV14 and J is TRBJ1-4, with unresolved D. Trimming removed 0 bases at V and 7 bases at J, with 6 bases between. The CDR3 is 13 amino acids. From germline, CDR1 is SGHDN and CDR2 FVKESK.

This chain connects TRBV4-2 to TRBJ2-2, with 7 bases lining up with TRBD2. The CDR3 totals 15 residues. Trimming cost V 0 bases and J 5 bases; bases outside gene matches: 3. The V gene's germline CDR1 is LGHNA and CDR2 YNFKEQ. In DNA, the CDR3 is TGTGCCAGCAGCCAAGAATTGCGGGGGACCGGGGAGCTGTTTTTT. It encodes CASSQELRGTGELFF.

This chain uses TRBV5-6 with TRBJ2-1; 8 bases match TRBD2. Unmatched junction bases numbered 8, after V lost 4 bases and J lost 5 bases. CDR3 length equals 15 residues. The V gene's germline CDR1 is SGHDT and CDR2 YYEEEE. The CDR3 DNA sequence: TGTGCCAGCAGCCGACTAGCGCAAGCCAACAATGAGCAGTTCTTC. Amino acids: CASSRLAQANNEQFF.

The chain has TRBV6-5 and TRBJ2-1, with 11 bases lining up with TRBD2. J was trimmed by 9 bases and V by 6 bases; bases with no gene match: 10. Germline V gene lookup returns CDR1 MNHEY and CDR2 SVGAGI. This CDR3 has 15 residues. This chain's CDR3 is CASSASGRRLGEQFF. In DNA, the CDR3 is TGTGCCAGCAGCGCTAGCGGGAGGCGGCTCGGTGAGCAGTTCTTC.

This chain connects TRBV19 to TRBJ1-2, with a weak D call TRBD1 (6 bases). Germline CDR1 LNHDA, CDR2 SQIVND (reference sequence). The V gene lost 4 bases and the J gene lost 2 bases, with 11 bases spanning the gap. This CDR3 has 14 residues. The CDR3 reads CASSRDRINYGYTF. CDR3 nucleotides: TGTGCCAGTAGTAGAGACAGGATCAACTATGGCTACACCTTC.

The V and J genes are TRBV11-2 and TRBJ2-7, with D possibly being TRBD2 (5 bases). This CDR3 has 14 residues. Germline lookup yields CDR1 SGHAT and CDR2 FQNNGV. Trimming pared 7 bases from V and 4 bases from J, leaving 17 bases between. In DNA, the CDR3 is TGTGCCAGCACCCTAGGGAGAGGGCTGTACGAGCAGTACTTC. Protein sequence: CASTLGRGLYEQYF.

This chain joins TRBV28 and TRBJ2-4; 7 bases agree with TRBD1. CDR1 is MDHEN, CDR2 SYDVKM, per germline. V was clipped by 3 bases and J by 8 bases; unmatched bases: 7. The CDR3 sequence is 14 residues long. This chain's CDR3 is CASSLFRGQDIQYF. In DNA form, the CDR3 reads TGTGCCAGCAGTTTGTTTAGGGGGCAGGACATTCAGTACTTC.